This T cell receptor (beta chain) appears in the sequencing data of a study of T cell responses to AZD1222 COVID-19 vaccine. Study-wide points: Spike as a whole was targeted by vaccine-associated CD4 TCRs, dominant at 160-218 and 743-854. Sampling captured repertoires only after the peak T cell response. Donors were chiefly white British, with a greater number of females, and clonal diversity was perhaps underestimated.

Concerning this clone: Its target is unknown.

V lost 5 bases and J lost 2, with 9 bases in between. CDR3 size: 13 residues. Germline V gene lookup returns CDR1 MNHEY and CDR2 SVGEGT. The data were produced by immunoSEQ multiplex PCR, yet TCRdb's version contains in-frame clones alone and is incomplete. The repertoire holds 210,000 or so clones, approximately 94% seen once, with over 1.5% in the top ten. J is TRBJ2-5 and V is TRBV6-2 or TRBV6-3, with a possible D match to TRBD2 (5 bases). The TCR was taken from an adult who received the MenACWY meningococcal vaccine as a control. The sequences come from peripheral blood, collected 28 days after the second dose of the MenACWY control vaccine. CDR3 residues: CASSRRKQETQYF. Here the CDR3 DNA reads TGTGCCAGCAGTCGGAGGAAACAAGAGACCCAGTACTTC.